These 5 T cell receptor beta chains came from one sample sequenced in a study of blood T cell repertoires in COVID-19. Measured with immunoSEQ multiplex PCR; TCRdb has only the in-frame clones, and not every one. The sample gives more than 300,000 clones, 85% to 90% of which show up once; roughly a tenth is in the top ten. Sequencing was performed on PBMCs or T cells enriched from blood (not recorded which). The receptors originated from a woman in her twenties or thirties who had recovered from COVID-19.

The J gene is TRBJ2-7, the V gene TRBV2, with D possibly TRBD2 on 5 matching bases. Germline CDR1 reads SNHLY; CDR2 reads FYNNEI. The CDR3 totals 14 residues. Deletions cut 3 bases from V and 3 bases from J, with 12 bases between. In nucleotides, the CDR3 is TGTGCCAGCAGTGAGGACGGGAACTTCTACGAGCAGTACTTC. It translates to CASSEDGNFYEQYF.

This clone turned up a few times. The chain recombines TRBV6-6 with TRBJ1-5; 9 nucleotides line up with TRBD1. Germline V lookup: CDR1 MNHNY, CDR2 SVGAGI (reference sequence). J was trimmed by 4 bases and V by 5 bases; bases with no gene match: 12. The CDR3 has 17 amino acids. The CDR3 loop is CASSPGTGFLWNQPQHF. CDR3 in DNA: TGTGCCAGCAGTCCCGGGACAGGGTTTTTATGGAATCAGCCCCAGCATTTT.

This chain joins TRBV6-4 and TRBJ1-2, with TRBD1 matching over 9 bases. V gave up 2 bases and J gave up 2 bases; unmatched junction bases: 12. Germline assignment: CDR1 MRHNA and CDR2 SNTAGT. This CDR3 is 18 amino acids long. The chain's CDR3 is CASSDLGQHGTGNYGYTF. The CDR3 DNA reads TGTGCCAGCAGTGACCTTGGCCAACATGGGACAGGGAACTATGGCTACACCTTC.

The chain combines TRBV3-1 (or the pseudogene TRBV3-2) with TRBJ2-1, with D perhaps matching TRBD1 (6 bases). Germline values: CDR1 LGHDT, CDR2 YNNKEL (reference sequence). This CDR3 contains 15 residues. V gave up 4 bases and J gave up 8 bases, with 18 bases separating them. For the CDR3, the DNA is TGTGCCAGCAGCCGCTCAGGGGCTGGGGGCGATGAGCAGTTCTTC. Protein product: CASSRSGAGGDEQFF.

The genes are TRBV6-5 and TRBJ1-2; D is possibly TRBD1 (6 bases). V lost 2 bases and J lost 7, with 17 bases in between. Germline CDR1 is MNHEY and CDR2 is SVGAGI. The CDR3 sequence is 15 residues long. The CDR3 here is CASSYSPRGLRGYTF. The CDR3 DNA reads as TGTGCCAGCAGTTACAGTCCCAGGGGATTACGTGGCTACACCTTC.